These 16 T cell receptor beta chains were sequenced from one sample in a study of T cell responses to AZD1222 COVID-19 vaccine. The table came from immunoSEQ multiplex PCR; TCRdb's copy has only in-frame clones and leaves some out. The table records around 150,000 clones, around 88% of them present only once. The specimen was peripheral blood, collected on day 0 of MenACWY control vaccination. The receptors stem from an adult in good health.

The count of this clone is one. V is TRBV7-2 and J is TRBJ2-5; no reliable D call. The germline V gene encodes CDR1 SGHTA and CDR2 FQGNSA. The V gene lost 3 bases and the J gene lost 4 bases, with 9 bases spanning the gap. The CDR3 runs to 13 residues. The CDR3 nucleotides read TGTGCCAGCAGCTTGAACGGTGGAGAGACCCAGTACTTC. Protein product: CASSLNGGETQYF.

The chain recombines TRBV5-6 with TRBJ2-7; 7 positions match TRBD1. The CDR3 runs to 13 residues. Germline V gives CDR1 SGHDT, CDR2 YYEEEE. V dropped 4 bases and J dropped 2; count of bases not matched to a gene: 3. CDR3 DNA: TGTGCCAGCAGCCTGGACAGGACCTACGAGCAGTACTTC. Protein: CASSLDRTYEQYF.

The V and J genes are TRBV13 and TRBJ2-7; the D gene is possibly TRBD2 (6 bases). Looked up from germline, CDR1 is PRHDT and CDR2 is FYEKMQ (reference sequence). The V end was cut by 5 bases, the J end by 6 bases, with 23 bases between. The CDR3 consists of 16 residues. CDR3 bases: TGTGCCAGCAGCCGCCCTTCGGGACGGGGGATCGGCGAGCAGTACTTC. Amino acids: CASSRPSGRGIGEQYF.

V and J are TRBV27 and TRBJ2-7; 11 bases align to TRBD2. With 4 bases clipped from V and 3 bases from J, the junction kept 2 bases outside the gene matches. The CDR3 extends over 14 amino acids. Germline V lookup: CDR1 MNHEY, CDR2 SMNVEV (reference sequence). In nucleotides, the CDR3 is TGTGCCAGCAGTTATGGGACTAGCGGCTACGAGCAGTACTTC. Residues: CASSYGTSGYEQYF.

The chain is built from TRBV4-1 and TRBJ1-1, with D uncertain. This CDR3 region has 15 residues. Germline CDR1 and CDR2: MGHRA and YSYEKL. Trimming took 4 bases from V and 1 from J, leaving 13 bases between them. CDR3 sequence reads: CASSRDNMGNTEAFF. The CDR3, as DNA: TGCGCCAGCAGCCGAGATAACATGGGGAACACTGAAGCTTTCTTT.

This chain connects TRBV24-1 to TRBJ1-5, with D possibly matching TRBD1 (6 bases). Trimming stripped 2 bases from V and 3 bases from J, with 13 bases between. The germline V gene has CDR1 KGHDR and CDR2 SFDVKD. This CDR3 comprises 16 residues. CDR3 loop: CATSDSTQGYNQPQHF. The CDR3 nucleotides are TGTGCCACCAGTGATTCGACACAGGGTTACAATCAGCCCCAGCATTTT.

The chain employs TRBV11-3 and TRBJ1-1; no clear D gene. Per germline, CDR1 SGHNT and CDR2 YENEEA. The V end was cut by 5 bases, the J end by 0 bases, with 7 bases between. CDR3 length: 13 residues. Here the CDR3 DNA reads TGTGCCAGCAGCCTTACAGTGAACACTGAAGCTTTCTTT. Translating gives CASSLTVNTEAFF.

V gene TRBV27 combines with J gene TRBJ2-7; no firm D call. V shed 2 bases and J shed 0 bases, with 11 bases lying between them. The CDR3 runs to 15 residues. CDR1 is MNHEY and CDR2 is SMNVEV in the germline V gene (reference sequence). CDR3 in amino acids: CASSLMGYGSYEQYF. In DNA, the CDR3 is TGTGCCAGCAGTTTAATGGGTTACGGCTCCTACGAGCAGTACTTC.

The genes are TRBV7-9 and TRBJ2-5; 10 bases fit TRBD1. From germline, CDR1 is SEHNR and CDR2 FQNEAQ (reference sequence). Trimming at V came to 5 bases and at J to 5 bases, leaving 2 bases not matched to a gene. CDR3 size: 13 residues. CDR3 sequence (DNA): TGTGCCAGCAGCCCGGACAGGGGGGAGACCCAGTACTTC. Its translation is CASSPDRGETQYF. The complete variable domain, with remaining parts taken from reference TRBV7-9 and TRBJ2-5, reads DTGVSQNPRHKITKRGQNVTFRCDPISEHNRLYWYRQTLGQGPEFLTYFQNEAQLEKSRLLSDRFSAERPKGSFSTLEIQRTEQGDSAMYLCASSPDRGETQYFGPGTRLLVL.

The chain carries TRBV5-1 and TRBJ1-6; the match to TRBD1 covers 8 bases. The CDR3 is made up of 14 amino acids. V shed 3 bases, J shed 6 bases, and the junction held 2 bases outside the gene matches. The germline V gene encodes CDR1 SGHRS and CDR2 YFSETQ. Written as DNA, the CDR3 is TGCGCCAGCAGCTCTGGACAGGGTAATTCACCCCTCCACTTT. This codes for CASSSGQGNSPLHF.

In its sample, this clone was seen once. The same CDR3 is also encoded by other DNA sequences in this sample. In DNA form, the CDR3 reads TGCGCCAGCAGCTTGGAGCCGAACACCGGGGAGCTGTTTTTT. This sequence encodes CASSLEPNTGELFF. The chain uses TRBV5-1 and TRBJ2-2, with D uncertain. V lost 0 bases to trimming and J lost 0 bases, with 3 bases between them. The germline CDR1 and CDR2 sequences are SGHRS and YFSETQ. The CDR3 is made up of 14 amino acids.

The chain is built from TRBV7-9 and TRBJ1-1; possibly TRBD1 for D (5 bases). V shed 5 bases and J shed 0 bases, with 13 bases lying between them. This CDR3 region has 15 residues. CDR1 and CDR2 from the germline V gene are SEHNR and FQNEAQ (reference sequence). CDR3 nucleotides: TGTGCCAGCAGCACCCTGACAGAAATGAACACTGAAGCTTTCTTT. It yields the protein CASSTLTEMNTEAFF.

The rearrangement links TRBV5-1 to TRBJ1-6; 10 bases map to TRBD1. Trimming cost V 6 bases and J 6 bases; bases outside gene matches: 9. Per germline, CDR1 SGHRS and CDR2 YFSETQ. The CDR3 extends over 16 amino acids. The DNA of the CDR3 is TGCGCCAGCACATTGACAGGGGGCCGAGTTAATTCACCCCTCCACTTT. This encodes CASTLTGGRVNSPLHF.

The chain couples TRBV4-2 to TRBJ1-5; perhaps TRBD1 as D (5 bases). V shed 0 bases and J shed 2 bases, with 14 bases lying between them. Germline V CDR1 and CDR2: LGHNA, YNFKEQ. The CDR3 covers 17 residues. The CDR3 nucleotides read TGTGCCAGCAGCCAAGATGGGGGGAGGGGTGGCAATCAGCCCCAGCATTTT. Residues: CASSQDGGRGGNQPQHF.

The CDR3 sequence: CASSYRQGLYEQYF. CDR3 DNA sequence: TGTGCCAGCAGCTACAGACAGGGTCTTTACGAGCAGTACTTC. The chain uses TRBV11-2 and TRBJ2-7; TRBD1 aligns across 7 bases. Germline V CDR1 and CDR2: SGHAT, FQNNGV. Trimming took 4 bases from V and 4 from J; bases not matched to a gene: 7. The CDR3 has 14 amino acids.

CDR3 DNA sequence: TGTGCCAGCAGTTTATTGACCTGGGGGACAGTCGACACAGATACGCAGTATTTT. Amino acid sequence: CASSLLTWGTVDTDTQYF. The V call is TRBV28, the J call TRBJ2-3, with TRBD1 matching 7 bases. With 1 base clipped from V and 2 bases from J, the junction kept 12 bases outside the gene matches. The CDR3 is made up of 18 amino acids. CDR1 and CDR2 (germline): MDHEN, SYDVKM.